The text below deals with one T cell receptor beta chain. What it binds is unknown. This entry belongs to a study of OX40 agonist ivuxolimab in advanced cancers. Study summary: Among those enrolled, mean age was about 63 years (range about 23 to 79) and about 82% were male. Checkpoint inhibitors had been given previously to roughly 36% of patients.

This CDR3 is 14 amino acids long. Trimming cost V 3 bases and J 0 bases, with 7 bases left between them. CDR1 is SGHKS, CDR2 YYEKEE, per germline (reference sequence). Samples of blood were obtained at baseline, on cycle 4 day 1, and on cycle 7 day 1. Some clones are missing from TCRdb's copy, which holds only in-frame ones; the method was immunoSEQ multiplex PCR. The repertoire holds more than 45,000 clones, nearly 90% seen once, with over 9% in the top ten. Notes on the study in general: Among the lowest levels of clonal expansion were found in partial responders at 0.1-3.0 mg/kg.

Sample: CD4+ or CD8+ T cells sorted from blood, taken in a trial of the OX40 agonist ivuxolimab. The clonotype originates from an adult with an advanced solid tumor such as melanoma, head and neck, liver or kidney cancer. V usage is TRBV5-5 and J usage is TRBJ1-5, with no clear D. This chain's CDR3 is CASSSRASNQPQHF. The CDR3 nucleotides are TGTGCCAGCAGCTCGAGGGCTAGCAATCAGCCCCAGCATTTT.